This record concerns one T cell receptor beta chain sequence. Its specificity is unknown. The germline CDR1 and CDR2 sequences are MGHDK and SYGVNS. V was trimmed by 8 bases and J by 6 bases, leaving 13 bases between them. This CDR3 has 12 residues. PCR used 60 Vbeta primers and 13 Jbeta primers. Measured with immunoSEQ multiplex PCR; TCRdb has only the in-frame clones, and not every one. This table holds tens of thousands of clones. The data stem from a study of cytomegalovirus exposure and HLA in healthy donors. Study-wide background: In an earlier analysis, 95 million to 140 million unique TCR beta sequences were found from some 180 million T cells. Study-level results: Most subjects had HLA-A and HLA-B alleles reportedly predicted accurately by TCR beta sequences. Later, an analysis showed that TCR beta chains associated with HLA were more clonally expanded than others that were equally common. The majority of TCR sequences were rare, yet some public TCRs appeared in many donors.

Material: PBMCs. The clonotype was recovered from a man aged 50 to 60 in good health and CMV-seropositive. The rearrangement links TRBV25-1 to TRBJ1-2, with D hard to call. The CDR3 DNA is TGTGCCAGCTTTGGCCCGGGAGATGGCTACACCTTC. It codes for CASFGPGDGYTF.